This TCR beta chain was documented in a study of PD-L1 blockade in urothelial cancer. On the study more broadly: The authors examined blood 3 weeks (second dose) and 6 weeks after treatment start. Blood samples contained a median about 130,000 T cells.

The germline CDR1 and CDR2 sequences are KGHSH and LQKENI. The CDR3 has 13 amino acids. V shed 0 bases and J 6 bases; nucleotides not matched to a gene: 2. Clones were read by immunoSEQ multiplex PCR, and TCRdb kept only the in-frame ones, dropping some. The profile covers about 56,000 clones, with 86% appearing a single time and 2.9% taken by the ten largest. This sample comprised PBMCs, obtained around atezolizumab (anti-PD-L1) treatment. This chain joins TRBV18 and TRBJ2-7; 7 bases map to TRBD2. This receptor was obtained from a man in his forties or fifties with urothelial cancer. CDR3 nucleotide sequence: TGTGCCAGCTCACCACCGGGGGGGGGCGAGCAGTACTTC. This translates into CASSPPGGGEQYF.